This T cell receptor (beta chain) is drawn from a study of OX40 agonist ivuxolimab in advanced cancers. Background for the entire study: The costimulatory receptor OX40 (CD134) was targeted by ivuxolimab, a fully human IgG2 agonistic monoclonal antibody. A male proportion of around 80% and a mean age of approximately 62 years, ranging from 23 to 79, were recorded for the dose-escalation cohort. Of the approximately 53 patients in dose escalation, about 20 had hepatocellular carcinoma, about 15 had melanoma, 9 had renal cell carcinoma and 9 had head and neck cancer. Peripheral TCRbeta sequencing was intended to test whether TCR sequence diversity was altered and clonal T-cell expansion was caused by ivuxolimab. Prior anti-PD-1, anti-PD-L1 or anti-CTLA-4 therapy was permitted, and roughly two fifths of dose-escalation patients had received checkpoint inhibitors. The paper reports the monotherapy dose-escalation portion (N = 52 patients) of the phase I ivuxolimab trial. Intravenous ivuxolimab was administered to patients every 2 weeks at six dose levels: 0.01, 0.1, 0.3, 1.5, 3 and 10 mg/kg. Partial responses were achieved by three dose-escalation patients, of whom one had hepatocellular carcinoma and two had cutaneous melanoma. Results and caveats for the whole study, not just this receptor: Clonal expansion of both CD4+ and CD8+ blood T cells was observed from baseline to week 6 at doses 0.1 to 3.0 mg/kg. In partial responders in the 0.1-3.0 mg/kg groups, normalized peripheral clonal expansion was found to be among the lowest, especially among CD8+ T cells. On average, CD8+ T cells showed more expanded clones than CD4+ T cells after ivuxolimab. Antigen specificity was not determined for the clonally expanded peripheral T cells. Low levels of normalized T-cell clonal expansion were also seen in some nonresponding patients.

V gives up 1 base and J gives up 4 bases, and the segment between their germline ends measures 8 bases. CDR1 and CDR2, per the germline V gene, are LGHNA and YNFKEQ. Spanning cysteine to phenylalanine, the CDR3 consists of 14 amino acids. Only CDR3 DNA is held: 42 bases, read in frame from base 1. To sequence the TCRbeta CDR3 region, genomic DNA was isolated from the sorted cells. The immunoSEQ Assay was used to sequence the TCRbeta CDR3 regions. TCRdb carries this immuneACCESS record with in-frame sequences only. Its versions omit some clonotypes, under half of them owing to an unresolved V gene in the studies checked, with the rest unexplained. Across this sample there are fewer than 65,000 clones, with 82% seen only once. About 3.5% of the sample comes from the top ten. This clone is termed medium-sized (0.01 to 0.1%). The antigen it binds to is not known. No much larger clonotype is one base removed from it; base qualities were not supplied.

Patients with a history of autoimmune disease or receiving systemic immunosuppression were excluded from the trial. Peripheral blood for TCR sequencing was drawn from every dose cohort at baseline, at cycle 4 day 1 and at cycle 7 day 1. Samples were obtained from an open-label, multicenter, first-in-human phase I dose-escalation trial of ivuxolimab. Adults with locally advanced or metastatic melanoma, renal cell, hepatocellular, or head and neck squamous cell carcinoma were enrolled in the trial. Before TCR sequencing, CD4+ T cells and CD8+ T cells were sorted from peripheral blood as separate populations.

The V gene is TRBV4-2 and the J gene is TRBJ1-5; a confident D gene designation cannot be given. The input for sequencing was CD4+ or CD8+ T cells sorted from blood, taken in a trial of the OX40 agonist ivuxolimab. This sequence originates from an adult with an advanced solid tumor such as melanoma, head and neck, liver or kidney cancer. CDR3 protein: CASSQAQKNQPQHF. The DNA sequence is given as TGTGCCAGCAGCCAAGCCCAGAAAAATCAGCCCCAGCATTTT.